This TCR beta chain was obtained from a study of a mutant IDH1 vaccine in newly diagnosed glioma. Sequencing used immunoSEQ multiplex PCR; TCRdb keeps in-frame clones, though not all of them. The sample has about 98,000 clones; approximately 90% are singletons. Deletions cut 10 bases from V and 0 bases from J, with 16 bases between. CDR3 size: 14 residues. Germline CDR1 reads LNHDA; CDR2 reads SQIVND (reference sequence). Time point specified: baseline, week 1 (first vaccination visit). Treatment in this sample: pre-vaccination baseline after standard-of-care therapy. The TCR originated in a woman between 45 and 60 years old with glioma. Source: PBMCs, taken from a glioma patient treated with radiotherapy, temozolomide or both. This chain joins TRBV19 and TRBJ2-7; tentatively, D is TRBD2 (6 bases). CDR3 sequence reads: CATTSGSFSYEQYF. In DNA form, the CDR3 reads TGTGCCACGACCTCCGGGAGTTTCTCCTACGAGCAGTACTTC.